This T cell receptor beta chain was observed in a study of cytomegalovirus exposure and HLA in healthy donors. Overall study findings and caveats: An analysis done earlier found most TCR beta V segments productive about 87% or about 30% of the time. Some highly shared sequence variants likely arose as a pipeline artifact. The study listed roughly 160 cytomegalovirus-associated TCR beta chains.

The CDR3 is 11 residues long. V lost 5 bases and J lost 10, with 9 bases in between. Germline V lookup: CDR1 LGHNT, CDR2 FRNRAP. PCR used 60 Vbeta primers and 13 Jbeta primers. Data came from immunoSEQ multiplex PCR; TCRdb stores just in-frame clones and leaves some out. The table shows 150,000 to 200,000 clones, with 80% occurring only once. Comment on this clone: As yet, its antigen is unknown.

The origin of this receptor is a woman aged 40 to 50 in good health and CMV-seronegative. The chain uses TRBV12-5 and TRBJ2-1, with a possible D match to TRBD2 (6 bases). Material: PBMCs. The CDR3: CASGVEGEQFF. CDR3 bases: TGTGCTAGTGGTGTGGAGGGGGAGCAGTTCTTC.